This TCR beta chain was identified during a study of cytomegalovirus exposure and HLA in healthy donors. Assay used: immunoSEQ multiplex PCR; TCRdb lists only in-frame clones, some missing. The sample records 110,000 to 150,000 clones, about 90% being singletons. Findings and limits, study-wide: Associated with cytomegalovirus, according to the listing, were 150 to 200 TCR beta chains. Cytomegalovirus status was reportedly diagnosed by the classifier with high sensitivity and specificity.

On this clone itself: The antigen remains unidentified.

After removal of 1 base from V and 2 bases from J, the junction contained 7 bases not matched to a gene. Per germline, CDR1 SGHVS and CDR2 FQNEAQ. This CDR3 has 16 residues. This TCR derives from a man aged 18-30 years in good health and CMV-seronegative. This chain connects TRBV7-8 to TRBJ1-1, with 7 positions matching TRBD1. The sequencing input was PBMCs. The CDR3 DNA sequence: TGTGCCAGCAGCTTAGGTGGGACAGAGATTAACACTGAAGCTTTCTTT. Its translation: CASSLGGTEINTEAFF.